These T cell receptor beta chains were read from a single sample in a study of CD8 T cells in ankylosing spondylitis. Each CDR3 protein gets one entry after TCRdb re-called the 5' RACE reads with MiXCR. This table has approximately 200,000 distinct CDR3 sequences, 10% to 15% appearing once. Material for sequencing was blood, either unsorted or a sorted T cell fraction (not recorded which). Every receptor here comes from a female donor with ankylosing spondylitis or in good health (not recorded which). Both conserved end residues are part of each CDR3. Fields, in order: J gene, clone size, V gene, D gene, CDR3 DNA, CDR3 protein. The D gene is left open where the match is weak. Some rows have no size entry. The others give once, few or many, or a class for an expanded clone.

>TRBJ1-2|few|TRBV5-1|TRBD1
TGCGCCAGCAGCTGGAGGGACAGGGCGGATGGCTACACCTTC
CASSWRDRADGYTF
>TRBJ2-4|many|TRBV5-1|.
TGCGCCAGCAGCTTGAGGGGTCTGGAAAACATTCAGTACTTC
CASSLRGLENIQYF
>TRBJ2-1|many|TRBV7-2|TRBD2
TGTGCCAGCAGCTTAGGGACTAGCGGGGAAGGAGTCTTC
CASSLGTSGEGVF
>TRBJ1-1|many|TRBV29-1|TRBD1
TGCAGCGGCCACAGGGGGGAAAACACTGAAGCTTTCTTT
CSGHRGENTEAFF
>TRBJ2-2|many|TRBV28|TRBD2
TGTGCCAGCCTAGCGGGGCAGAACACCGGGGAGCTGTTTTTT
CASLAGQNTGELFF
>TRBJ1-2|many|TRBV7-3|.
TGTGCCAGCAGCTCGGACTTCTCTTATGGCTACACCTTC
CASSSDFSYGYTF
>TRBJ2-2|many|TRBV7-9|.
TGTGCCAGCAGCTTACGAGGGACGACAGAGAACACCGGGGAGCTGTTTTTT
CASSLRGTTENTGELFF
>TRBJ1-6|many|TRBV20-1|.
TGCAGTGCCCGTTCGGGAGGTACTAACTCACCCCTCCACTTT
CSARSGGTNSPLHF
>TRBJ2-1|.|TRBV12-3/TRBV12-4|.
TGTGCCAGAAGTTTAGACCAGGGGCATGAGCAGTTCTTC
CARSLDQGHEQFF
>TRBJ2-7|.|TRBV5-1|.
TGCGCCAGCAGCCCGGGGACTCCTTCGGTTGGCGAGCAGTACTTC
CASSPGTPSVGEQYF
>TRBJ1-2|.|TRBV7-2|.
TGTGCCAGCAGCTCCAGGGTGGAGGAAGGCTACACCTTC
CASSSRVEEGYTF
>TRBJ2-7|many|TRBV11-2|.
TGTGCCAGCAGCTCTCGCGGGACACTCGCCACATTGTCCTACGAGCAGTACTTC
CASSSRGTLATLSYEQYF
>TRBJ2-3|few|TRBV27|TRBD1
TGTGCCAGCAGTCCTACATCGACAGGGCGCACAGATACGCAGTATTTT
CASSPTSTGRTDTQYF
>TRBJ2-1|many|TRBV20-1|.
TGCAGTGCTCCTCATGGGGCTAGCGAGAACAATGAGCAGTTCTTC
CSAPHGASENNEQFF
>TRBJ2-3|many|TRBV28|.
TGTGCCAGCAGTTTTACCATGGGCACAGATACGCAGTATTTT
CASSFTMGTDTQYF
>TRBJ2-5|many|TRBV7-9|TRBD2
TGTGCCAGCAGCTCGAGAGCAGGACTAGATAAAGAGACCCAGTACTTC
CASSSRAGLDKETQYF
>TRBJ2-2|.|TRBV27|.
TGTGCCAGCAGTTTATCTTATATTACCGGGGAGCTGTTTTTT
CASSLSYITGELFF
>TRBJ2-3|few|TRBV4-3|.
TGCGCCAGCAGCCAAGGGGGTGCGGCAGTCACAGATACGCAGTATTTT
CASSQGGAAVTDTQYF
>TRBJ1-1|many|TRBV7-3|TRBD1
TGTGCCAGCAGCTTAAAGAGGGGGCGAGAAGCTTTCTTT
CASSLKRGREAFF
>TRBJ1-1|many|TRBV5-1|.
TGCGCCAGCCGGGCCGGTCAATGGACTGAAGCTTTCTTT
CASRAGQWTEAFF
>TRBJ1-2|many|TRBV7-2|TRBD1
TGTGCCAGCAGTTCCCTTTGGGCAGGGGGCGGGTATGGCTACACCTTC
CASSSLWAGGGYGYTF
>TRBJ2-1|many|TRBV12-3/TRBV12-4|.
TGTGCCAGCACCATGGGGTTGGACAGTTCGGGGCAGTTCTTC
CASTMGLDSSGQFF
>TRBJ2-1|few|TRBV7-2|.
TGTGCCAGCAGCGTATCTCCCACCCTCTACAATGAGCAGTTCTTC
CASSVSPTLYNEQFF
>TRBJ2-1|.|TRBV29-1|TRBD2
TGCAGCGTTGTGGGGACGACTAGCGGGAGAGACGGTGAGCAGTTCTTC
CSVVGTTSGRDGEQFF
>TRBJ2-3|many|TRBV10-3|TRBD2
TGTGCCATCAGTGTAGGCCTAGCGGAGGGAGCCGGAGATACGCAGTATTTT
CAISVGLAEGAGDTQYF
>TRBJ2-5|.|TRBV7-2|TRBD2
TGTGCCAGCAGTTTAGCGGGAGGTTCGGCTTGGTACTTC
CASSLAGGSAWYF
>TRBJ2-1|many|TRBV9|.
TGTGCCAGCAGCGTGACGTCTAACAATGAGCAGTTCTTC
CASSVTSNNEQFF
>TRBJ1-4|many|TRBV4-2|.
TGTGCCAGCAGCCAAGATCTTGGTAGTAGGGGACGAACTAATGAAAAACTGTTTTTT
CASSQDLGSRGRTNEKLFF
>TRBJ1-2|many|TRBV27|.
TGTGCCAGCAGGGGGGGAGACAACTATGGCTACACCTTC
CASRGGDNYGYTF
>TRBJ2-3|many|TRBV5-1|.
TGCGCCAGCAGCACCCAAATTAAAGATACGCAGTATTTT
CASSTQIKDTQYF
>TRBJ2-2|many|TRBV12-3/TRBV12-4|TRBD2
TGTGCCAGCAGTTTAGTTTCTAGCGGCGCGAACACCGGGGAGCTGTTTTTT
CASSLVSSGANTGELFF
>TRBJ1-4|many|TRBV5-1|TRBD1
TGCGCCAGCAGCGACGACAGGGGACTTGCAACTAATGAAAAACTGTTTTTT
CASSDDRGLATNEKLFF
>TRBJ1-3|.|TRBV29-1|.
TGCAGCGTTCGAGATGGGGATCCCGGAAACACCATATATTTT
CSVRDGDPGNTIYF
>TRBJ2-5|many|TRBV5-1|.
TGCGCCAGCAGCTTGGGACGCATAAAAGAGACCCAGTACTTC
CASSLGRIKETQYF
>TRBJ2-7|.|TRBV20-1|.
TGCAGTGTTCGCGGGACTGGGAGTGGGGAGCAGTACTTC
CSVRGTGSGEQYF
>TRBJ1-3|many|TRBV7-2|TRBD1
TGTGCCAGCAGTCTGACAGGGACTGCCTCTGGAAACACCATATATTTT
CASSLTGTASGNTIYF
>TRBJ1-1|many|TRBV7-9|.
TGTGCCAGCAGCTTATTGGCAGACACTGAAGCTTTCTTT
CASSLLADTEAFF
>TRBJ2-7|many|TRBV7-2|.
TGTGCCAGCAGCGGAGGGGTTTGGCGAAAGTTCTCCTACGAGCAGTACTTC
CASSGGVWRKFSYEQYF
>TRBJ1-3|many|TRBV12-3/TRBV12-4|.
TGTGCCAGCAGTTTTGGGCAGTCTTACGGCACCATATATTTT
CASSFGQSYGTIYF
>TRBJ1-4|.|TRBV12-3/TRBV12-4|.
TGTGCCAGCAGTTTTGTTTTGGGAGTAGGTGAAAAACTGTTTTTT
CASSFVLGVGEKLFF
>TRBJ2-3|few|TRBV5-1|.
TGCGCCAGCAGCTTTTCGGACGGGGGGCCAGATACGCAGTATTTT
CASSFSDGGPDTQYF
>TRBJ2-1|many|TRBV7-2|.
TGTGCCAGCAACTCGAAAGGGGAGCAGTTCTTC
CASNSKGEQFF
>TRBJ2-3|many|TRBV20-1|.
TGCAGTGCTAGCGACACAGATACGCAGTATTTT
CSASDTDTQYF
>TRBJ2-5|.|TRBV10-3|.
TGTGCCATCAGTAGAGGAGCAGGAGCGGCCCTCCAAGAGACCCAGTACTTC
CAISRGAGAALQETQYF
>TRBJ1-1|many|TRBV10-3|.
TGTGCCATCAGCCAGGTTGACACTGAAGCTTTCTTT
CAISQVDTEAFF
>TRBJ2-3|.|TRBV7-2|.
TGTGCCAGCAGCTTAGCGGGTTTAGTGGCAGATACGCAGTATTTT
CASSLAGLVADTQYF
>TRBJ2-1|many|TRBV20-1|.
TGCAGTGCTAGAGATAACAGCCCCTCCTACAATGAGCAGTTCTTC
CSARDNSPSYNEQFF
>TRBJ2-4|many|TRBV5-1|.
TGCGCCAGCAGCTTGGAAGCCCTCCCAAACATTCAGTACTTC
CASSLEALPNIQYF
>TRBJ2-7|many|TRBV28|.
TGTGCCAGCAGGAGGGGGGCCCACGAGCAGTACTTC
CASRRGAHEQYF
>TRBJ1-5|many|TRBV7-2|.
TGTGCCAGCAGCCTGCAGGAGAATCAGCCCCAGCATTTT
CASSLQENQPQHF
>TRBJ1-1|many|TRBV7-2|.
TGTGCCAGCAGCTTAGCGCGAGGGATGAACACTGAAGCTTTCTTT
CASSLARGMNTEAFF
>TRBJ2-3|.|TRBV10-3|.
TGTGCCATCAGTGACGGGGGCAGCCTAAGCACAGATACGCAGTATTTT
CAISDGGSLSTDTQYF
>TRBJ1-2|many|TRBV12-3/TRBV12-4|.
TGTGCCAGCCAATTGAGCAGGGGATCCGATGGCTACACCTTC
CASQLSRGSDGYTF
>TRBJ2-7|many|TRBV5-1|.
TGCGCCAGCAGGGGGCTAGCTTCTTCCTACGAGCAGTACTTC
CASRGLASSYEQYF
>TRBJ2-5|many|TRBV7-9|.
TGTGCCAGCAGCAGGGCGGGATCCTGGGGGACCCAGTACTTC
CASSRAGSWGTQYF
>TRBJ2-7|many|TRBV29-1|TRBD1
TGCAGCGTTGAAGATCCGGGACAGGGGGTCTCCTACGAGCAGTACTTC
CSVEDPGQGVSYEQYF
>TRBJ2-1|few|TRBV27|.
TGTGCCATTAGGGGTTCCTACAATGAGCAGTTCTTC
CAIRGSYNEQFF
>TRBJ1-6|many|TRBV9|TRBD1
TGTGCCAGCAGCTCTCTTGGACAGGCCGCCTCCAATTCACCCCTCCACTTT
CASSSLGQAASNSPLHF